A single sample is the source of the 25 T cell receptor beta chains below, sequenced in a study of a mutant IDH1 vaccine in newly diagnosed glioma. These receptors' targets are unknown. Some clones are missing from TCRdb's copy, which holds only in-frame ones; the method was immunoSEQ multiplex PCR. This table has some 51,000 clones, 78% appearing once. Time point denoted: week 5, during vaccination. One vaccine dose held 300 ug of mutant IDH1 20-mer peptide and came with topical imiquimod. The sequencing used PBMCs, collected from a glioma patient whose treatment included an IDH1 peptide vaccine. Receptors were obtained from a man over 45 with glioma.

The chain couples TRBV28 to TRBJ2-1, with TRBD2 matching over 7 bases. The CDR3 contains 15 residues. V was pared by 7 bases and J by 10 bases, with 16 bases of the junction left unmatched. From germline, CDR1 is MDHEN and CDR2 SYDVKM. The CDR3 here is CASILREGWGGEQFF. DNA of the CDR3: TGTGCCAGCATACTCAGGGAGGGATGGGGGGGAGAGCAGTTCTTC.

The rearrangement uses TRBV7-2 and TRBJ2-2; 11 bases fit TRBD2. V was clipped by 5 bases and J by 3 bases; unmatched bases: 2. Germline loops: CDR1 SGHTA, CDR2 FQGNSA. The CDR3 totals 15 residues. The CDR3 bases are TGTGCCAGCAGCGTTAGCGGGGGGGACACCGGGGAGCTGTTTTTT. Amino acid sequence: CASSVSGGDTGELFF.

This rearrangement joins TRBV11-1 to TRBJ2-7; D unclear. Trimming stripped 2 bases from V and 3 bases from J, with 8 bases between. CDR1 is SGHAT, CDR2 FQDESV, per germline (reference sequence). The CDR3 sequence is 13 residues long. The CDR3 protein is CASSLSDRYEQYF. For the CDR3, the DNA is TGTGCCAGCAGCTTATCAGACCGCTACGAGCAGTACTTC. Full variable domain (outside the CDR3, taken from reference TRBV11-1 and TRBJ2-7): EAEVAQSPRYKITEKSQAVAFWCDPISGHATLYWYRQILGQGPELLVQFQDESVVDDSQLPKDRFSAERLKGVDSTLKIQPAELGDSAMYLCASSLSDRYEQYFGPGTRLTVT.

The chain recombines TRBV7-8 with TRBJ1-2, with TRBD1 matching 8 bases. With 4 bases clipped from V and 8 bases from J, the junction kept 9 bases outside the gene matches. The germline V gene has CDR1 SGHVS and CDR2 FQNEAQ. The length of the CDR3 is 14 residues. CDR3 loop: CASSSSAGGGGYTF. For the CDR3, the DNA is TGTGCCAGCAGCTCCTCGGCAGGGGGCGGGGGCTACACCTTC.

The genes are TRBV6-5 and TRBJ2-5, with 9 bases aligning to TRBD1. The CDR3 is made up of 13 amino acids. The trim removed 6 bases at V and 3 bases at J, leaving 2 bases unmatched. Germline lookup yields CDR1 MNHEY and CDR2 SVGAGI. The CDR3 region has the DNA TGTGCCAGCAGCAGGGACAGGGAAGAGACCCAGTACTTC. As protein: CASSRDREETQYF.

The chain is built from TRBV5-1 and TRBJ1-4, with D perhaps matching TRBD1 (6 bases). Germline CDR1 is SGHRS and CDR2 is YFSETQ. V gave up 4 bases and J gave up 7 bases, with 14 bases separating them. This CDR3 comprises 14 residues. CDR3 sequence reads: CASSTGQRTEKLFF. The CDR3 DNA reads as TGCGCCAGCAGCACCGGACAGAGGACTGAAAAACTGTTTTTT.

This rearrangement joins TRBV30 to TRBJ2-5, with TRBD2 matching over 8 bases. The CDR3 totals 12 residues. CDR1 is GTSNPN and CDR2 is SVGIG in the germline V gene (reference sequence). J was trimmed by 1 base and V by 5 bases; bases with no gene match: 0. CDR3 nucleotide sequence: TGTGCCTGGGGACTAGCCCAAGAGACCCAGTACTTC. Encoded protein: CAWGLAQETQYF.

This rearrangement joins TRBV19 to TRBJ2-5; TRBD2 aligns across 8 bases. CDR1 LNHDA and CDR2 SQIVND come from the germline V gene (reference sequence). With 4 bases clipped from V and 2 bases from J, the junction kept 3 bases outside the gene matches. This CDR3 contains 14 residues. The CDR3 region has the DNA TGTGCCAGTAGTACCGGGGGGGCACAAGAGACCCAGTACTTC. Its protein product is CASSTGGAQETQYF.

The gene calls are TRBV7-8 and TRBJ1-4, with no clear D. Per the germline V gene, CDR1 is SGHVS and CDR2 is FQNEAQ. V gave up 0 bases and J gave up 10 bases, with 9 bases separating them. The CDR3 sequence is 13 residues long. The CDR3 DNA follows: TGTGCCAGCAGCTTAGCTGCAGGAGGAAAACTGTTTTTT. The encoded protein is CASSLAAGGKLFF. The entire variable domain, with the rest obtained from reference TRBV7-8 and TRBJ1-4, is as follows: GAGVSQSPRYKVAKRGQDVALRCDPISGHVSLFWYQQALGQGPEFLTYFQNEAQLDKSGLPSDRFFAERPEGSVSTLKIQRTQQEDSAVYLCASSLAAGGKLFFGSGTQLSVL.

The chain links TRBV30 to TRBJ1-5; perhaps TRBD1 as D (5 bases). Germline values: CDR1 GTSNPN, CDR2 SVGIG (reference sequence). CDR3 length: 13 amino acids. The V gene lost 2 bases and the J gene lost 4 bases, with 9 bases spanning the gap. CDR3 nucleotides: TGTGCCTGGAGTAAACAGGTGAATCAGCCCCAGCATTTT. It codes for CAWSKQVNQPQHF.

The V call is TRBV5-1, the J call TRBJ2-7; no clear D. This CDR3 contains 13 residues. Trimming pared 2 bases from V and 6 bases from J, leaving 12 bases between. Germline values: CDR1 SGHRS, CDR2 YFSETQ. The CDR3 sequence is CASSFNSDGEQYF. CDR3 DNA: TGCGCCAGCAGCTTCAACAGTGACGGCGAGCAGTACTTC.

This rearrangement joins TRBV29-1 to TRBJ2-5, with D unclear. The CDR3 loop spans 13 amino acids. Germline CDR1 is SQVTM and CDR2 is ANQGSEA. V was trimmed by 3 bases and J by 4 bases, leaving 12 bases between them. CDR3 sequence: CSVDGGLGETQYF. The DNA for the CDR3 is TGCAGCGTTGATGGTGGGTTGGGAGAGACCCAGTACTTC. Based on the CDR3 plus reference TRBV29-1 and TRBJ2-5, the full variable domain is SAVISQKPSRDICQRGTSLTIQCQVDSQVTMMFWYRQQPGQSLTLIATANQGSEATYESGFVIDKFPISRPNLTFSTLTVSNMSPEDSSIYLCSVDGGLGETQYFGPGTRLLVL.

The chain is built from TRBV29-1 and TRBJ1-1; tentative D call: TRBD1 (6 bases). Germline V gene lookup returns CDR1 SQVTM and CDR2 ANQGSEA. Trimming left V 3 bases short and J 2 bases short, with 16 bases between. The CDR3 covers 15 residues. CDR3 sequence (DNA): TGCAGCGTTGATCCCGGGACATACTACAACACTGAAGCTTTCTTT. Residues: CSVDPGTYYNTEAFF.

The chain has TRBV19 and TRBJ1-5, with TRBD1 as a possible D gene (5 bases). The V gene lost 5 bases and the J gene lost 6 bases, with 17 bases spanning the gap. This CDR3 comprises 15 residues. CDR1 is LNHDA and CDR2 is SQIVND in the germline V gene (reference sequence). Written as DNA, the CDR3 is TGTGCCAGTAGTCCCCCGGGGGGGAGGGGTCAGCCCCAGCATTTT. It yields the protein CASSPPGGRGQPQHF.

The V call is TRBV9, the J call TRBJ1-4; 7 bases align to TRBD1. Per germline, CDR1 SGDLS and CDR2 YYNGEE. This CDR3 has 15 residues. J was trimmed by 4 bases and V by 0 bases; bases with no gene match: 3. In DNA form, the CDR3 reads TGTGCCAGCAGCGTAGGAACAGGGGTTAATGAAAAACTGTTTTTT. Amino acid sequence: CASSVGTGVNEKLFF.

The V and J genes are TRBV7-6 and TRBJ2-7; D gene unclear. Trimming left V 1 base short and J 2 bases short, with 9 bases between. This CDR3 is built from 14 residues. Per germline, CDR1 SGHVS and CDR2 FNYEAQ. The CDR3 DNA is TGTGCCAGCAGCTTAGTTGGGCGCCCCTACGAGCAGTACTTC. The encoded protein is CASSLVGRPYEQYF.

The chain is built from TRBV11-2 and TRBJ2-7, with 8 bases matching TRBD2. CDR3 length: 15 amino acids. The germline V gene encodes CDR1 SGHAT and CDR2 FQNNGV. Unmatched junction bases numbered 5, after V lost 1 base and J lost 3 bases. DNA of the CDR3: TGTGCCAGCAGCTTAGGGGTAGCGGGGATCTACGAGCAGTACTTC. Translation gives CASSLGVAGIYEQYF.

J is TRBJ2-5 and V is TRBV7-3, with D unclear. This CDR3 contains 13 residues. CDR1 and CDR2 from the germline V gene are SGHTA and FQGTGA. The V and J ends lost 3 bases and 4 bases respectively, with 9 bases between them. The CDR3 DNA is TGTGCCAGCAGCTTTACAGAGAGAGAGACCCAGTACTTC. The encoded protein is CASSFTERETQYF.

CDR3 nucleotides: TGTGCCATCAGTGAGTCGGTGAAATCAGGGACCTACGAGCAGTACTTC. This sequence encodes CAISESVKSGTYEQYF. The chain employs TRBV10-3 and TRBJ2-7; perhaps TRBD1 as D (5 bases). Germline V gives CDR1 ENHRY, CDR2 SYGVKD. This CDR3 is built from 16 residues. Trimming stripped 0 bases from V and 2 bases from J, with 14 bases between.

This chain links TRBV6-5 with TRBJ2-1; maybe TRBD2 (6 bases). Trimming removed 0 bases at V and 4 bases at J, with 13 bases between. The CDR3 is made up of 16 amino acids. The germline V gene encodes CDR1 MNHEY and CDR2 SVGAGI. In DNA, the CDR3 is TGTGCCAGCAGTTACTCGAATGCGGGACCTTACAATGAGCAGTTCTTC. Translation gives CASSYSNAGPYNEQFF.

The CDR3 coding sequence is TGTGCCAGCAGCTTGGGCAACATTCAGTACTTC. Its translation is CASSLGNIQYF. The chain combines TRBV5-4 with TRBJ2-4, with D unclear. The CDR3 contains 11 residues. Germline V gene data show CDR1 as SGHNT and CDR2 as YYREEE (reference sequence). Trimming took off 0 bases at V and 7 bases at J, with 2 bases between the two ends.

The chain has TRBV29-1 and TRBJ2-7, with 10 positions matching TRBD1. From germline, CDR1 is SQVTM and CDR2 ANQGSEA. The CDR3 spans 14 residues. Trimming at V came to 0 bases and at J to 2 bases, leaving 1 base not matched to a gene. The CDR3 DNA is TGCAGCGTTGAAGATGGGACAGGGGCCTACGAGCAGTACTTC. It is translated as CSVEDGTGAYEQYF.

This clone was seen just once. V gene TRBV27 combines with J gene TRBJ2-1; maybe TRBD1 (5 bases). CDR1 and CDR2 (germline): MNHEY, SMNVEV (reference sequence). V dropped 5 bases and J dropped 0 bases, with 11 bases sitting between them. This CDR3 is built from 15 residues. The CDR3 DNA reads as TGTGCCAGCAGTCCCTTCGACAGCTCCTACAATGAGCAGTTCTTC. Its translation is CASSPFDSSYNEQFF.

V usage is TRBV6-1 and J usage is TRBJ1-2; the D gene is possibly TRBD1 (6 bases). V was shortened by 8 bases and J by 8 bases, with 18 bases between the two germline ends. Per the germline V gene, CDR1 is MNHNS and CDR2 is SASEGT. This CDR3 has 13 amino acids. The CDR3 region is CASSTMGAQGYTF. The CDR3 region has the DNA TGTGCCAGCTCGACGATGGGGGCCCAGGGCTACACCTTC.

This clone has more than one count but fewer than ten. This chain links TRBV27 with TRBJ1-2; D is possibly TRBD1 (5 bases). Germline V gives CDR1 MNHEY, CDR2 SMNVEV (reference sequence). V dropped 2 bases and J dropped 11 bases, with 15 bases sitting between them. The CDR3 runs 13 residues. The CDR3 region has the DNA TGTGCCAGCAGTTTAGATGTTTGGGGGGGGTACACCTTC. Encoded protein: CASSLDVWGGYTF.